This T cell receptor (beta chain) was profiled in a study of CD8 T cells in ankylosing spondylitis. Study-level points and caveats: The study identified a TCR beta motif of roughly eight highly homologous variants that appeared characteristic of ankylosing spondylitis blood. Disease-linked clones had a CD8+ phenotype and relatively low frequency in peripheral blood.

This clonotype was counted only a few times. The target antigen is unknown. Libraries for TCR beta were made by quantitative 5'-RACE with molecular barcodes. MiXCR, applied by TCRdb to the 5' RACE reads, yields one record per CDR3 protein. This table holds some 30,000 distinct CDR3 sequences, 14% found once. Trimming took 3 bases from V and 7 from J, leaving 11 bases between them. Germline V CDR1 and CDR2: SEHNR, FQNEAQ (reference sequence). The CDR3 covers 13 residues. Sequenced sample: blood. The genes are TRBV7-9 and TRBJ2-3; TRBD1 might be the D (5 bases). The TCR originated in a male donor with ankylosing spondylitis or in good health (not recorded which). The DNA for the CDR3 is TGTGCCAGCAGCTTTCTTACAGGCCATACGCAGTATTTT. Its protein product is CASSFLTGHTQYF.